The 25 T cell receptor beta chains given below trace back to one sample, sequenced in a study of T cells in localized non-small cell lung cancer. Using immunoSEQ multiplex PCR, the repertoire was profiled, and TCRdb retains in-frame clones only, with some absent. The sample consists of over 1,500 clones, roughly 35% of them appearing once. Specimen: normal lung tissue next to the tumor, collected before any cancer treatment. These receptors were obtained from a male donor older than 55 with stage III squamous cell lung carcinoma.

This clone was recorded a few times. V is TRBV7-5 and J is TRBJ1-4; the table calls TRBD1, which could not be checked here. TRBV7-5 is shown as a pseudogene. The CDR3 consists of 14 residues. Here the CDR3 DNA reads TGTGCCAGCAGCTTGGACAGGGGTGGTGAAAAACTGTTTTTT. Protein: CASSLDRGGEKLFF.

In its sample, this clone was seen once. This chain links TRBV19 with TRBJ1-2; the D is unclear. Germline CDR1 reads LNHDA; CDR2 reads SQIVND (reference sequence). There are 15 residues in the CDR3. Trimming left V 5 bases short and J 4 bases short, with 17 bases between. The CDR3 spells CASSPGNYRGYGYTF. In DNA form, the CDR3 reads TGTGCCAGTAGTCCCGGGAATTACCGGGGCTATGGCTACACCTTC. The whole variable domain, remainder taken from reference TRBV19 and TRBJ1-2, is DGGITQSPKYLFRKEGQNVTLSCEQNLNHDAMYWYRQDPGQGLRLIYYSQIVNDFQKGDIAEGYSVSREKKESFPLTVTSAQKNPTAFYLCASSPGNYRGYGYTFGSGTRLTVV.

The genes are TRBV11-3 and TRBJ1-5; unclear D gene. Germline V CDR1 and CDR2: SGHNT, YENEEA. This CDR3 is built from 14 residues. V lost 3 bases and J 2 bases, leaving 8 bases between the germline ends. The CDR3 protein is CASSFFSGNQPQHF. CDR3 DNA sequence: TGTGCCAGCAGCTTTTTCTCGGGCAATCAGCCCCAGCATTTT.

By sample share, this clone is medium-sized. The CDR3 nucleotides are TGTGCCAGCAGCTTAGAATCGGGAAACTGGGCTAACACTGAAGCTTTCTTT. This gives the protein CASSLESGNWANTEAFF. The gene calls are TRBV11-3 and TRBJ1-1; D is unresolved. The V end was cut by 0 bases, the J end by 2 bases, with 16 bases between. Germline-derived CDR1 and CDR2 are SGHNT and YENEEA. This CDR3 region has 17 residues.

The table lists this clone with a few counts. The gene calls are TRBV6-8 and TRBJ1-1; D uncertain. CDR1 is MNHGY and CDR2 is SAAAGT in the germline V gene. Trimming removed 7 bases at V and 1 base at J, with 16 bases between. This CDR3 spans 15 amino acids. CDR3 amino acids: CASTQSGRANTEAFF. DNA for the CDR3: TGTGCCAGCACCCAATCGGGAAGGGCGAACACTGAAGCTTTCTTT.

In its sample, this clone was seen a few times. The chain joins TRBV28 to TRBJ1-2; possibly TRBD1 for D (5 bases). Germline-derived CDR1 and CDR2 are MDHEN and SYDVKM. There are 13 residues in the CDR3. Trimming cost V 3 bases and J 4 bases, with 9 bases left between them. CDR3 protein: CASSLWGSYGYTF. CDR3 DNA: TGTGCCAGCAGTTTGTGGGGGAGCTATGGCTACACCTTC.

This chain joins TRBV29-1 and TRBJ1-1, with no clear D. Trimming removed 8 bases at V and 1 base at J, with 14 bases between. The length of the CDR3 is 13 residues. Germline V gene data show CDR1 as SQVTM and CDR2 as ANQGSEA. This CDR3 reads CSSDGLTNTEAFF. CDR3 in DNA: TGCAGCTCTGACGGGCTGACGAACACTGAAGCTTTCTTT.

V and J are TRBV6-1 and TRBJ2-5; 7 bases are a match to TRBD2. The germline V gene has CDR1 MNHNS and CDR2 SASEGT. The ends lost 0 bases at V and 2 bases at J; junction bases unmatched: 0. This CDR3 spans 14 amino acids. For the CDR3, the DNA is TGTGCCAGCAGTGAAGCGGGGGGGCAAGAGACCCAGTACTTC. Residues: CASSEAGGQETQYF.

In this sample, this clone turned up a few times. The chain recombines TRBV9 with TRBJ1-2, with D tentatively TRBD1 (6 bases). Germline CDR1 SGDLS, CDR2 YYNGEE. This CDR3 is built from 14 residues. V lost 0 bases and J lost 5, with 11 bases in between. The CDR3 coding sequence is TGTGCCAGCAGCGTAGACACAGGGAGATATGGCTACACCTTC. Translated, it gives CASSVDTGRYGYTF.

The chain has TRBV6-8 and TRBJ2-7, with 9 bases fitting TRBD1. The CDR3 loop spans 13 amino acids. Germline CDR1 MNHGY, CDR2 SAAAGT. V shed 5 bases, J shed 11 bases, and the junction held 10 bases outside the gene matches. The DNA for the CDR3 is TGTGCCAGCAGTCCCGGGACAGGGAATATAAAGTACTTC. Its protein product is CASSPGTGNIKYF.

V is TRBV9 and J is TRBJ2-5; TRBD1 matches at 8 bases. V lost 4 bases to trimming and J lost 4 bases; unmatched junction nucleotides: 6. The CDR3 has 14 residues. Looked up from germline, CDR1 is SGDLS and CDR2 is YYNGEE. The CDR3 loop is CASSPRQGIETQYF. The CDR3 region has the DNA TGTGCCAGCAGCCCCCGACAGGGGATAGAGACCCAGTACTTC.

This clone was detected only a few times. V and J are TRBV19 and TRBJ2-7, with D unresolved. V lost 5 bases, J lost 6 bases, and 14 bases lay in between. The CDR3 consists of 13 residues. Germline CDR1 and CDR2: LNHDA and SQIVND (reference sequence). In nucleotides, the CDR3 is TGTGCCAGTAGTCAGGAACAAAGCCGCGAGCAGTACTTC. It specifies CASSQEQSREQYF.

CDR3 protein: CASSQELWGVQETQYF. The CDR3, as DNA: TGTGCCAGCAGCCAAGAGCTATGGGGGGTACAAGAGACCCAGTACTTC. This chain links TRBV14 with TRBJ2-5; TRBD2 is a possible D gene (6 bases). Trimming pared 0 bases from V and 2 bases from J, leaving 13 bases between. Per the germline V gene, CDR1 is SGHDN and CDR2 is FVKESK. This CDR3 spans 16 amino acids.

The chain recombines TRBV15 with TRBJ1-2; 9 bases are shared with TRBD1. J lost 7 bases, V lost 0 bases, and 12 bases had no gene match. The CDR3 consists of 17 residues. CDR1 is LNHNV and CDR2 is YYDKDF in the germline V gene (reference sequence). This CDR3 reads CATSRDGLDRGRSGYTF. DNA for the CDR3: TGTGCCACCAGCAGAGACGGGCTGGACAGGGGAAGATCTGGCTACACCTTC.

The sample holds a few counts of this clone. The V gene is TRBV9, the J gene TRBJ1-1, with a weak D call TRBD1 (6 bases). Deletions cut 0 bases from V and 6 bases from J, with 15 bases between. From germline, CDR1 is SGDLS and CDR2 YYNGEE. The CDR3 spans 15 residues. The CDR3 sequence is CASSVEGDHVAEAFF. CDR3 nucleotide sequence: TGTGCCAGCAGCGTAGAGGGGGACCACGTGGCTGAAGCTTTCTTT.

By sample fraction, this clone is medium-sized (0.01 to 0.1%). The genes are TRBV11-3 and TRBJ2-5, with 9 bases aligning to TRBD2. V was pared by 4 bases and J by 3 bases, with 3 bases of the junction left unmatched. Germline V gene data show CDR1 as SGHNT and CDR2 as YENEEA. The CDR3 covers 14 residues. DNA for the CDR3: TGTGCCAGCAGCTCCCAGCGGGGGGAAGAGACCCAGTACTTC. Protein product: CASSSQRGEETQYF.

The chain combines TRBV5-1 with TRBJ2-5; 8 bases map to TRBD2. Trimming removed 0 bases from V and 5 bases from J; junction bases left unmatched: 6. Germline assignment: CDR1 SGHRS and CDR2 YFSETQ. The CDR3 runs to 15 residues. In DNA form, the CDR3 reads TGCGCCAGCAGCTTGGCAGGGACTAGGGACGAGACCCAGTACTTC. It translates to CASSLAGTRDETQYF.

The chain recombines TRBV18 with TRBJ2-2, with D tentatively TRBD2 (6 bases). CDR1 and CDR2 from the germline V gene are KGHSH and LQKENI. This CDR3 is 14 amino acids long. V was shortened by 6 bases and J by 6 bases, with 14 bases between the two germline ends. DNA for the CDR3: TGTGCCAGCTCTCCTGACCCGGGAGCCGGGGAGCTGTTTTTT. Translation: CASSPDPGAGELFF.

This chain connects TRBV9 to TRBJ2-7; D is unclear. Germline CDR1 reads SGDLS; CDR2 reads YYNGEE. The CDR3 contains 13 residues. Trimming left V 5 bases short and J 0 bases short, with 9 bases between. The CDR3 sequence is CASSEGYSYEQYV. The CDR3 DNA reads as TGTGCCAGCAGTGAAGGCTACTCCTACGAGCAGTACGTC.

The rearrangement uses TRBV19 and TRBJ1-4, with 10 positions matching TRBD1. J lost 7 bases, V lost 5 bases, and 7 bases had no gene match. Germline CDR1 LNHDA, CDR2 SQIVND (reference sequence). CDR3 size: 15 residues. The CDR3: CASSSRDRGSEKLFF. The CDR3 bases are TGTGCCAGTAGTTCCAGGGACAGGGGTAGTGAAAAACTGTTTTTT.

The chain recombines TRBV23-1 with TRBJ2-5, with D perhaps matching TRBD1 (7 bases). TRBV23-1 belongs to the ORF category, with a function that is uncertain. This CDR3 has 17 amino acids. V was cut by 0 bases and J by 5 bases, with 19 bases left in between. The CDR3 spells CASSQSMRDRVNETQYF. Here the CDR3 DNA reads TGCGCCAGCAGTCAATCGATGCGGGACAGAGTAAATGAGACCCAGTACTTC.

The rearrangement joins TRBV6-8 to TRBJ2-3, with TRBD2 matching over 12 bases. J was trimmed by 4 bases and V by 5 bases; bases with no gene match: 1. The CDR3 totals 14 residues. Germline lookup yields CDR1 MNHGY and CDR2 SAAAGT. The CDR3 DNA reads TGTGCCAGCAGTGCTAGCGGGGGGGCAGATACGCAGTATTTT. Its translation: CASSASGGADTQYF.

The chain uses TRBV19 and TRBJ1-1, with D possibly being TRBD1 (5 bases). The germline V gene encodes CDR1 LNHDA and CDR2 SQIVND (reference sequence). Trimming cost V 7 bases and J 10 bases, with 22 bases left between them. The CDR3 runs 14 residues. The CDR3 sequence: CASIDLGARSVAFF. The CDR3 DNA sequence: TGTGCCAGTATCGATCTCGGGGCGCGGTCCGTAGCTTTCTTT.

Only a few counts were recorded for this clone. The chain joins TRBV9 to TRBJ2-1; 9 bases fit TRBD2. The germline V gene has CDR1 SGDLS and CDR2 YYNGEE. Trimming took 7 bases from V and 6 from J; bases not matched to a gene: 11. This CDR3 is 15 amino acids long. CDR3 coding DNA: TGTGCCAGCGGGGAAAGCGGGGGGCTCCCCAATGAGCAGTTCTTC. It codes for CASGESGGLPNEQFF. Complete variable domain (other parts from reference TRBV9 and TRBJ2-1): DSGVTQTPKHLITATGQRVTLRCSPRSGDLSVYWYQQSLDQGLQFLIQYYNGEERAKGNILERFSAQQFPDLHSELNLSSLELGDSALYFCASGESGGLPNEQFFGPGTRLTVL.

This clone was seen only a few times. V is TRBV11-3 and J is TRBJ1-1; D is possibly TRBD1 (6 bases). The CDR3 consists of 14 residues. V gave up 8 bases and J gave up 5 bases, with 18 bases separating them. Germline V lookup: CDR1 SGHNT, CDR2 YENEEA. Written as DNA, the CDR3 is TGTGCCAGCGGGAAAGAGGCCCAGGGGACTGAAGCTTTCTTT. Protein sequence: CASGKEAQGTEAFF.